This note documents a single TCR beta chain sequence. Its antigen is still unknown. Base quality data are lacking; no much larger clone is found one base away. This entry belongs to a study of blood T cell repertoires in COVID-19 (dated by TCRdb to 2019 to 2021). About the study as a whole: Samples from collaborators originated in the United States, Italy and Spain and spanned both the acute and convalescent phases of COVID-19. HLA class I and class II types, where available, came from metadata supplied by the sample provider rather than from assay-based typing. The dataset comprised deeply sampled blood TCRbeta repertoires from subjects exposed to, actively infected with, or recovered from COVID-19. The repertoires were made available in a free public database intended to serve as a resource for research on the immune response to SARS-CoV-2. Sample metadata almost always included a de-identified subject ID, COVID-19 status, age in years and sex. The samples were drawn from two sources: the first 160 participants of the ongoing ImmuneRACE study, and 1,000 to 1,500 subjects contributed by 6 global collaborators. The material from the prospective study consisted of cDNA or gDNA derived from T cells, B-cell-depleted T cells, or PBMCs.

From V the trimming removes 8 bases and from J it removes 3 bases, while the gene matches leave 4 bases of the junction unaccounted for. From the germline V gene, CDR1 is MDHEN and CDR2 is SYDVKM. Measured from the cysteine to the phenylalanine, the CDR3 is 14 residues long. The retained sequence is limited to the CDR3, 42 bases, with the frame set at the first base. Study-level results and caveats: How much clinical and demographic metadata was included differed by source and by participant, and the metadata was provided uncurated.

TCRbeta CDR3 regions were amplified from genomic DNA by means of the immunoSEQ Assay, a bias-controlled multiplex PCR. The study's own analysis went as follows. Nucleated cell counts per sample were estimated from amplification of reference gene primers within the assay. Sequence reads were collapsed and filtered to measure the absolute abundance of every unique TCRbeta CDR3 rearrangement. For each sample, productive Simpson clonality was calculated as the square root of Simpson's diversity index across productive rearrangements. TCRdb retrieved this table from immuneACCESS and kept in-frame rearrangements only. Not all clones are present; in checked studies, unresolved V genes account for under half, and no reason is known for the remainder. The DNA gave D and trimming, while V, J and clone size come from that table. The sample table holds about 20,000 clones, of which roughly 87% were seen once. Of the sample, 25% to 30% falls within the top ten clones.

Each collaborating institution followed its own protocols to collect whole blood in K2EDTA tubes. Collaborator samples were shipped for TCRbeta analysis as frozen whole blood, isolated PBMCs, or DNA extracted from either sample type. The sample was peripheral blood. The source of this sequence is a human donor with active COVID-19. The donor label of this sample is uncertain. Recombination joined TRBV28 with TRBJ2-3; 11 bases in between match TRBD1. The CDR3 region reads CASGGQGGTDTQYF. The sequenced DNA: TGTGCCAGCGGGGGACAGGGGGGGACAGATACGCAGTATTTT.